This T cell receptor beta chain is from a study of sequential checkpoint blockade in melanoma. Across the whole study: After both sequences, patients received maintenance nivolumab.

Treatment in this sample: randomized to nivolumab then ipilimumab (arm A) or the reverse (arm B). Sorted cells were live CD3+CD8+, lacking CD19 and CD56, from PBMCs. The protocol was immunoSEQ multiplex PCR, while the TCRdb copy is restricted to in-frame clones and leaves out a portion. The profile shows 15,000 to 20,000 clones, approximately 66% of them singletons. As to this clone: One junction end does not reproduce the germline sequence, and a read error may be involved.

The material sequenced was CD8+ T cells sorted from blood (inferred from file names), taken from a patient given nivolumab and ipilimumab in sequence. The sequence came from a human donor with melanoma.

The CDR3 coding sequence is TGTGCTAGCAGCTTATCTTTCACAGATACGCAGTATTTT. Protein sequence: CASSLSFTDTQYF. The chain is built from TRBV7-7 and TRBJ2-3; D unresolved. Looked up from germline, CDR1 is SSHAT and CDR2 is FNYEAQ (reference sequence). The CDR3 is 13 amino acids.